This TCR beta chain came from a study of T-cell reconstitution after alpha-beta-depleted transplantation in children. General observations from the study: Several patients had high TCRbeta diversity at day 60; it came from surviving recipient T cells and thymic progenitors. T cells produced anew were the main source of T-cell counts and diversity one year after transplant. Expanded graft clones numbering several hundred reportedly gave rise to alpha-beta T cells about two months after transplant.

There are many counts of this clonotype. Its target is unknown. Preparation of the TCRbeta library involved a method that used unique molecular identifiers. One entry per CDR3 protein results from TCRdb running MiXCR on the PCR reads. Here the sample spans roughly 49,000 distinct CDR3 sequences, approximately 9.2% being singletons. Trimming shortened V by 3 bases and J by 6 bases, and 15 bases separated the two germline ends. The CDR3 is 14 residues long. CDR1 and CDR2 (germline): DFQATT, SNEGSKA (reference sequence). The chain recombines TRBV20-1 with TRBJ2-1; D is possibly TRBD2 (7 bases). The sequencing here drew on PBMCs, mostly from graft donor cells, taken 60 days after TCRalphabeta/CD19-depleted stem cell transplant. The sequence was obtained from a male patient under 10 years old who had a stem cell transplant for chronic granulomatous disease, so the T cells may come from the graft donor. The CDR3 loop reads CSARGGGRINEQFF. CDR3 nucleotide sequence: TGCAGTGCTAGGGGAGGGGGTAGGATCAATGAGCAGTTCTTC.